This is a list of T cell receptor beta chains from one sample in a study of neurological immune-mediated disorders. In TCRdb, the 5' RACE reads were re-called with MiXCR into one record per CDR3 protein. The sample contains some 76,000 distinct CDR3 sequences, about 3% of which appear only once. Specimen: PBMCs. These TCRs come from a woman aged 45-59 years with multiple sclerosis. CDR3s include the opening cysteine and the closing phenylalanine or tryptophan. A D gene is named only where the DNA matches it firmly.

d_call j_call v_call cdr3_aa
. TRBJ1-5 TRBV29-1 CSVEDQKEGNQPQHF
. TRBJ1-5 TRBV12-3/TRBV12-4 CASSTTGSNQPQHF
. TRBJ2-5 TRBV7-2 CASSLDPTGFQETQYF
. TRBJ1-3 TRBV6-6 CASRPQGYGNTIYF
TRBD1 TRBJ1-1 TRBV18 CASSPPGTDTEAFF
. TRBJ2-6 TRBV29-1 CSVETDSGANVLTF
. TRBJ1-1 TRBV5-1 CASSLAPGKLTEAFF
. TRBJ2-7 TRBV29-1 CSVSDRAYEQYF
TRBD1 TRBJ2-7 TRBV5-1 CASSTRGHSEQYF
. TRBJ1-5 TRBV6-1 CASSVDGGLSNQPQHF
. TRBJ1-5 TRBV28 CASTGNYKTQNF
. TRBJ1-6 TRBV5-5 CASSLHSSYNSPLHF
TRBD2 TRBJ2-3 TRBV7-2 CASSSSGFITSTDTQYF
. TRBJ1-6 TRBV12-3/TRBV12-4 CASSLPPAGPDNSPLHF
. TRBJ2-5 TRBV20-1 CSARFTTGVKTQYF
. TRBJ1-5 TRBV20-1 CSARIPGAGNQPQHF
. TRBJ1-3 TRBV6-6 CASSHRGNTIYF
TRBD1 TRBJ2-3 TRBV29-1 CSVENVRDRSADTQYF
. TRBJ2-1 TRBV5-4 CASSRTVSLDNEQFF
. TRBJ2-2 TRBV5-1 CASRTDTNTGELFF
. TRBJ1-2 TRBV10-3 CAIAVETGPLGISYTF
. TRBJ1-5 TRBV6-1 CASSLGHPYSNQPQHF
TRBD1 TRBJ2-7 TRBV10-3 CAIRFSGQGRYEQYF
. TRBJ2-2 TRBV20-1 CSAIPGTGELFF
. TRBJ1-5 TRBV12-3/TRBV12-4 CASTQSSNQPQHF
TRBD2 TRBJ2-1 TRBV5-1 CASSYISGGAYNEQFF
TRBD2 TRBJ2-1 TRBV29-1 CSVWGVSGKSSYNEQFF
. TRBJ1-1 TRBV6-2/TRBV6-3 CASSFCGNTEAFF